These T cell receptor beta chains were read from a single sample in a study of blood T cell repertoires in COVID-19. Generated by immunoSEQ multiplex PCR, the TCRdb table keeps only in-frame clones and is missing some. The sample has around 180,000 clones; around 87% are singletons. Sample: peripheral blood. These receptors were taken from a woman aged 30 to 39 with active or convalescent COVID-19. Each CDR3 is given without its conserved first and last residue.

CDR3: ASSVVGFTDTQY
V: TRBV9

CDR3: ASSQDPTGGYEQY
V: TRBV4-1

CDR3: ASSQDRLPDRGDNYEQY
V: TRBV3-1/TRBV3-2

CDR3: ASSSPGHPSYEQY
V: TRBV6-5

CDR3: ASSVGQGTGELF
V: TRBV19

CDR3: ASRAGGDTDTQY
V: TRBV5-4

CDR3: ASSFGTSGIQETQY
V: TRBV6-5

CDR3: ASSLSDRGSYEQY
V: TRBV27

CDR3: ASSRQGAPGEQY
V: TRBV6-6

CDR3: ASRPDRGHEQY
V: TRBV27

CDR3: ASSLSPGATGKTEAF
V: TRBV28

CDR3: ASKGEFSGGTDTQY
V: TRBV19

CDR3: ASSTRGGGADTQY
V: TRBV3-1/TRBV3-2

CDR3: ASRSGRPPIATDTQY
V: TRBV19

CDR3: ATSEVPGGADEQF
V: TRBV24-1

CDR3: ASSRKDPGTGGTQPQH
V: TRBV6-6

CDR3: ASSFFVSGTTLGSYEQY
V: TRBV27

CDR3: ASSEIPDAGFGQETQY
V: TRBV2

CDR3: ASSVGGYGAKNSYEQY
V: TRBV19

CDR3: ASSLEGSDTEAF
V: TRBV7-8

CDR3: ASSNGNRGTHEQY
V: TRBV11-2

CDR3: AYDVDRISNQPQH
V: TRBV30

CDR3: ASSGIRQGYYGYT
V: TRBV19